The 17 T cell receptor delta chains given below trace back to one sample, sequenced in a study of γδ T cells in repeated Plasmodium falciparum infection. TCRdb repeated clone calling on the multiplex PCR reads with CATT. The sample records 70,000 to 95,000 delta-chain clones, almost 1.5% being singletons. Vgamma9/Vdelta2+ and Vdelta2-negative gammadelta T cells were flow-sorted from PBMC for bulk sequencing. Sequenced material: gamma-delta T cells from blood. The source is a pool of human donors (malaria-infected and uninfected, not separated).

As to this clone: TCRdb's entry gives the protein of a much larger clone, which mismatches this DNA's translation at residue 16, likely from a read error; the protein reported here is translated from the DNA. The chain recombines TRAV38-2/DV8 with TRDJ1; TRDD3 aligns across 12 bases. Germline matching of the DNA provided the J gene here, since TCRdb leaves it blank. CDR1 is TSESDYY and CDR2 is QEAYKQQN in the germline V gene. The CDR3 is 19 residues long. J lost 9 bases, V lost 5 bases, and 23 bases had no gene match. CDR3 amino acids: CAYSGVGYWGIHARDELIF. For the CDR3, the DNA is TGTGCTTATAGCGGGGTCGGCTACTGGGGGATACACGCAAGGGATGAACTCATCTTT.

This clone was counted only a few times. TCRdb's listed protein matches a much larger clone and diverges from this DNA's translation at residue 11, likely through a read error; the protein shown comes from the DNA. V usage is TRDV1 and J usage is TRDJ1; 8 positions agree with TRDD3. The J gene was not available in TCRdb and was assigned here by matching the DNA to germline segments. The V gene end was trimmed by 2 bases and the J gene end by 0 bases; junction bases not matched to a gene: 11. The CDR3 totals 18 residues. Germline-derived CDR1 and CDR2 are TSWWSYY and QGS. The CDR3 here is CALGEIYTGGTYTDKLIF. CDR3 nucleotide sequence: TGTGCTCTTGGGGAAATATACACTGGGGGTACGTACACCGATAAACTCATCTTT.

As to this clone: The protein TCRdb gives is from a much larger clone and does not agree with this DNA's translation at residue 11, likely a read error; the protein shown here comes from the DNA. The CDR3 DNA is TGTGCTTATAAGACGTACTGGAACACCGATGAACTCATCTTT. This sequence encodes CAYKTYWNTDELIF. The chain joins TRAV38-2/DV8 to TRDJ1; D is possibly TRDD3 (5 bases). The J gene was not available in TCRdb and was assigned here by matching the DNA to germline segments. Germline V gene lookup returns CDR1 TSESDYY and CDR2 QEAYKQQN. The CDR3 consists of 14 residues.

As regards this clone: TCRdb's protein, taken from a much larger clone, differs from this DNA's translation at residue 13, likely owing to a read error; the protein displayed comes from the DNA. The V call is TRDV2, the J call TRDJ3; TRDD3 aligns across 11 bases. TCRdb does not report a J gene; here it was assigned by matching the DNA to germline references. This CDR3 has 21 amino acids. From germline, CDR1 is GEAIGNYY and CDR2 EKD. J lost 2 bases, V lost 0 bases, and 11 bases had no gene match. The CDR3 DNA follows: TGTGCCTGTGACACCGAGCTACTGGGGGATAAGGGGCCCTGGGACACCCGACAGATGTTTTTC. This gives the protein CACDTELLGDKGPWDTRQMFF.

This clone was observed a few times. It differs at one base from a far larger clone, so likely a read error. The same CDR3 also results from other DNA sequences found in this sample. The CDR3 sequence is CACDTLYTGGSYFGKLIF. In DNA form, the CDR3 reads TGTGCCTGTGACACCCTGTACACTGGGGGATCTTACTTCGGTAAACTCATCTTC. The V gene is TRDV2, but the J gene lacks a call; the table's D call TRDD3 went unverified against the DNA. This CDR3 has 18 residues. Germline V lookup: CDR1 GEAIGNYY, CDR2 EKD.

A few counts support this clone. This chain joins TRDV1 and TRDJ1, with 11 bases fitting TRDD3. Here the J gene was assigned by germline matching of the DNA, as TCRdb has none. Germline CDR1 and CDR2: TSWWSYY and QGS. CDR3 length equals 20 residues. Trimming took 5 bases from V and 0 from J; bases not matched to a gene: 17. CDR3 residues: CALGFPLLLLGDINTDKLIF. CDR3 coding DNA: TGTGCTCTTGGGTTCCCTCTCCTGCTACTGGGGGATATCAACACCGATAAACTCATCTTT.

With regard to this clone: TCRdb's entry gives the protein of a much larger clone, which mismatches this DNA's translation at residue 10, likely from a read error; the protein reported here is translated from the DNA. The V call is TRDV2, the J call TRDJ1, with 7 nucleotides matching TRDD3. The CDR3 totals 19 residues. CDR1 and CDR2 from the germline V gene are GEAIGNYY and EKD. The V and J ends lost 0 bases and 0 bases, in that order; junction bases with no gene match: 15. DNA for the CDR3: TGTGCCTGTGACACCGTAGGGCTGGGGGTACATTCTTACACCGATAAACTCATCTTT. Encoded protein: CACDTVGLGVHSYTDKLIF.

This clone turned up a few times. This DNA's translation and the protein TCRdb lists, from a much larger clone, do not match at residue 7, likely due to a read error; the protein shown is translated from the DNA. The chain combines TRDV1 with TRDJ1, with D tentatively TRDD3 (5 bases). Here the J gene came from matching the DNA to germline, since TCRdb omits it. Looked up from germline, CDR1 is TSWWSYY and CDR2 is QGS. Trimming removed 3 bases from V and 3 bases from J, with 11 bases in between. The CDR3 loop spans 14 amino acids. Written as DNA, the CDR3 is TGTGCTCTTGGGGATGGGATTAGGTCCGATAAACTCATCTTT. Protein sequence: CALGDGIRSDKLIF.

Judged by abundance, this clone is medium-sized. Other DNA sequences of this sample code for an identical CDR3. This chain connects TRDV1 to TRDJ1; the match to TRDD3 covers 7 bases. With V trimmed by 4 bases and J by 1 base, 9 bases remained unmatched. There are 16 residues in the CDR3. Per the germline V gene, CDR1 is TSWWSYY and CDR2 is QGS. The CDR3 here is CALGGEGYSCTDKLIF. CDR3 DNA: TGTGCTCTTGGGGGAGAGGGATACTCCTGCACCGATAAACTCATCTTT.

A word on this clone: TCRdb shows a much larger clone's protein in place of this DNA's translation, and the two differ at residue 19, likely through a read error; the protein shown is translated from the DNA. This chain joins TRDV1 and TRDJ3; 13 bases are a match to TRDD3. No J gene is reported in TCRdb; it was inferred here by comparing the DNA with germline. CDR1 and CDR2 from the germline V gene are TSWWSYY and QGS. The CDR3 is 24 amino acids. The CDR3 region is CALGERRPMDWGIRFGWDARQMFF. The CDR3 DNA is TGTGCTCTTGGGGAACGCCGCCCCATGGACTGGGGGATACGCTTCGGCTGGGACGCCCGACAGATGTTTTTC.

For this clone: A read error likely explains why the TCRdb protein, taken from a much larger clone, differs from this DNA's translation at residue 19; the protein shown is translated from the DNA. V is TRDV1 and J is TRDJ1; TRDD3 agrees at 12 bases. The J gene, left out of TCRdb, was set here by checking the DNA against germline. There are 23 residues in the CDR3. V was pared by 0 bases and J by 7 bases, with 27 bases of the junction left unmatched. Germline V gene data show CDR1 as TSWWSYY and CDR2 as QGS. Written as DNA, the CDR3 is TGTGCTCTTGGGGAACTCTGTTCTGGTCGTAGAAGCCGACTGGGGGATACTGACGGTAAACTCATCTTT. It codes for CALGELCSGRRSRLGDTDGKLIF.

This clone came up a few times. Given a far larger clone just one base away, this is likely a sequencing read error. Other DNA sequences in the same sample also yield this CDR3. The rearrangement uses TRDV1 and TRDJ1; unclear D gene. As TCRdb names no J gene, one was assigned here on the basis of a DNA match to germline. This CDR3 is built from 17 residues. V was cut by 3 bases and J by 4 bases, with 21 bases left in between. From germline, CDR1 is TSWWSYY and CDR2 QGS. CDR3 bases: TGTGCTCTTGGGGATACGTTCCAGGGAGGGTACAACGATAAACTCATCTTT. It translates to CALGDTFQGGYNDKLIF.

On this clone itself: The protein TCRdb gives is from a much larger clone and does not agree with this DNA's translation at residue 8, likely a read error; the protein shown here comes from the DNA. The CDR3 region is CALGGTPPPTSDWGVYTDKLIF. Written as DNA, the CDR3 is TGTGCTCTTGGGGGAACTCCCCCTCCTACTTCAGACTGGGGGGTCTACACCGATAAACTCATCTTT. The rearrangement joins TRDV1 to TRDJ1; 8 bases fit TRDD3. As TCRdb names no J gene, one was assigned here on the basis of a DNA match to germline. Germline V CDR1 and CDR2: TSWWSYY, QGS. V trimming: 4 bases; J trimming: 0 bases; junction bases outside the gene matches: 25. The CDR3 totals 22 residues.

There are a few counts of this clone. A far larger clone is one nucleotide away, so this likely arose from a read error. Different DNA sequences within this sample yield the same CDR3. The chain employs TRDV2 and TRDJ1; TRDD3 aligns across 10 bases. Per germline, CDR1 GEAIGNYY and CDR2 EKD. The CDR3 is 18 amino acids. The CDR3 here is CACDKGDTATSQTDKLIF. CDR3 nucleotides: TGCGCCTGTGACAAGGGGGATACGGCCACATCGCAGACCGATAAACTCATCTTT.

The table lists this clone with many counts. The mismatch at residue 14 between this DNA's translation and the TCRdb protein of a much larger clone likely reflects a read error; the protein shown is translated from the DNA. CDR3 loop: CALGELELYRGRALNTDKLIF. The CDR3 DNA follows: TGTGCTCTTGGGGAACTAGAATTATATCGTGGTCGGGCCCTCAACACCGATAAACTCATCTTT. The chain employs TRDV1 and TRDJ1; no clear D gene. Since TCRdb gives no J gene, matching the DNA to germline was used here to assign it. The CDR3 loop spans 21 amino acids. Germline V gene sequence: CDR1 TSWWSYY, CDR2 QGS. Trimming took off 0 bases at V and 0 bases at J, with 26 bases between the two ends.

A note on this clone: TCRdb shows a much larger clone's protein in place of this DNA's translation, and the two differ at residue 18, likely through a read error; the protein shown is translated from the DNA. The chain carries TRDV3 and TRDJ1, with 10 bases matching TRDD3. The CDR3 is 21 amino acids. The germline CDR1 and CDR2 sequences are TVYSNPD and GDNSRS (reference sequence). The CDR3 DNA reads as TGTGCCCGAACCTCGCCAAGCCTTCCTTATCTACTGTACTGGGGGATCAATAATCTCATCTTT. Its translation is CARTSPSLPYLLYWGINNLIF. Supplemented by reference TRDV3 and TRDJ1, the full variable domain reads CDKVTQSSPDQTVASGSEVVLLCTYDTVYSNPDLFWYRIRPDYSFQFVFYGDNSRSEGADFTQGRFSVKHILTQKAFHLVISPVRTEDSATYYCARTSPSLPYLLYWGINNLIFGKGTRVTVEP.

This clone has only a few counts. TCRdb assigns this DNA the protein of a much larger clone, which departs from its translation at residue 13; this likely reflects a read error, and the protein shown comes from translating the DNA. The chain combines TRDV2 with TRDJ1; TRDD3 matches 11 bases. Per the germline V gene, CDR1 is GEAIGNYY and CDR2 is EKD. The CDR3 length is 24 residues. Unmatched junction bases numbered 27, after V lost 0 bases and J lost 1 base. CDR3 coding DNA: TGTGCCTGTGACACCGTCGGGTCTAACCGAGGACAGTACTGGGGGATAGGGTCCACCGATAAACTCATCTTT. This encodes CACDTVGSNRGQYWGIGSTDKLIF.